Each of the 27 T cell receptor beta chains below was sequenced from the same sample in a study of identical twins. TCRdb reprocessed the 5' RACE reads via MiXCR and lists one record per CDR3 protein. In the table there are about 690,000 distinct CDR3 sequences, over 5% of which are singletons. What was sequenced was naive T cells sorted from blood. Source of these receptors: a young man in good health.

This clonotype occurred many times. The chain links TRBV12-3 or TRBV12-4 to TRBJ2-7, with D uncertain. V was pared by 5 bases and J by 0 bases, with 11 bases between. The CDR3 has 14 residues. The CDR3 DNA sequence: TGTGCCAGCAGTCCCCCACCCACCTCCTACGAGCAGTACTTC. Protein: CASSPPPTSYEQYF.

The sample holds many counts of this clonotype. The V call is TRBV10-3, the J call TRBJ2-7; D gene uncertain. The CDR3 has 14 amino acids. V shed 3 bases and J shed 2 bases, with 11 bases lying between them. The germline V gene encodes CDR1 ENHRY and CDR2 SYGVKD. Written as DNA, the CDR3 is TGTGCCATCAGTGACGGTTGGCAGACCTACGAGCAGTACGTC. This sequence encodes CAISDGWQTYEQYV.

This clonotype was detected many times. This chain uses TRBV12-3 or TRBV12-4 with TRBJ1-6; D call uncertain. The CDR3 covers 14 residues. With 6 bases removed from V and 10 bases from J, the gap between germline ends came to 16 bases. CDR3 DNA sequence: TGTGCCAGCAGCCCCTCGGTGGCGAGATCACCCCTCCACTTT. Amino acid sequence: CASSPSVARSPLHF.

This clonotype has a count of ten or more. The chain has TRBV6-1 and TRBJ1-2; 9 bases match TRBD1. The length of the CDR3 is 14 residues. V lost 7 bases and J lost 5; bases outside the gene matches: 8. The germline CDR1 and CDR2 sequences are MNHNS and SASEGT. In DNA form, the CDR3 reads TGTGCCAGCACCTGGGGGACAGGGCGATATGGCTACACCTTC. Protein: CASTWGTGRYGYTF.

V and J are TRBV30 and TRBJ2-7; no firm D call. The CDR3 is 13 residues long. CDR1 is GTSNPN, CDR2 SVGIG, per germline (reference sequence). Trimming removed 1 base from V and 0 bases from J, with 7 bases in between. The CDR3 nucleotides read TGTGCCTGGAGTGCAGGTCACTCCTACGAGCAGTACGTC. This encodes CAWSAGHSYEQYV.

This clonotype was counted at least ten times. The genes are TRBV4-1 and TRBJ1-2; D is unresolved. The length of the CDR3 is 15 residues. The V end was cut by 2 bases, the J end by 4 bases, with 14 bases between. The V gene's germline CDR1 is MGHRA and CDR2 YSYEKL. The CDR3 here is CASSQIGEFSYGYTF. Written as DNA, the CDR3 is TGCGCCAGCAGCCAAATCGGCGAGTTTAGCTATGGCTACACCTTC.

This clonotype was counted ten times or more. At one end, the junction sequence differs from germline, possibly due to a read error. V usage is TRBV10-3 and J usage is TRBJ2-5; D is perhaps TRBD1 (6 bases). CDR1 and CDR2 (germline): ENHRY, SYGVKD. This CDR3 is built from 13 residues. CDR3 region: CAISGRDIESQYF. As DNA, the CDR3 is TGTGCCATCAGTGGTCGGGACATAGAGAGCCAGTACTTC.

This clonotype was observed a handful of times. The rearrangement links TRBV6-5 to TRBJ2-5, with D possibly being TRBD2 (5 bases). V was cut by 4 bases and J by 2 bases, with 8 bases left in between. The length of the CDR3 is 13 residues. Looked up from germline, CDR1 is MNHEY and CDR2 is SVGAGI. The CDR3 DNA follows: TGTGCCAGCAGTTGGGGAGTACAAGAGACCCAGTACTTC. It codes for CASSWGVQETQYF.

This clonotype was seen a handful of times. The chain employs TRBV9 and TRBJ1-2, with TRBD1 identical over 7 bases. With V trimmed by 6 bases and J by 8 bases, 7 bases remained unmatched. CDR1 SGDLS and CDR2 YYNGEE come from the germline V gene. This CDR3 has 12 residues. The CDR3 coding sequence is TGTGCCAGCAAGCGAAAACAGGGGGGCTACACCTTC. Its translation: CASKRKQGGYTF.

At least ten counts were recorded for this clonotype. The CDR3 here is CASSSTGQPDYEQYF. CDR3 in DNA: TGTGCCAGCAGTTCCACAGGACAGCCCGACTACGAGCAGTACTTC. The gene calls are TRBV28 and TRBJ2-7; possibly TRBD1 for D (6 bases). The CDR3 spans 15 residues. Trimming removed 4 bases from V and 3 bases from J, with 16 bases in between. Looked up from germline, CDR1 is MDHEN and CDR2 is SYDVKM.

This clonotype came up many times. CDR3 loop: CASSLPPGEGYTF. CDR3 nucleotide sequence: TGTGCCAGCAGTTTACCTCCCGGGGAGGGCTACACCTTC. The chain combines TRBV28 with TRBJ1-2; D uncertain. V lost 2 bases to trimming and J lost 8 bases, with 12 bases between them. Germline CDR1 and CDR2: MDHEN and SYDVKM. CDR3 size: 13 residues.

This clonotype was observed many times. The rearrangement joins TRBV15 to TRBJ2-5; D may be TRBD1 or TRBD2 (6 bases each). The CDR3 length is 15 residues. In germline, CDR1 is LNHNV, CDR2 YYDKDF (reference sequence). Trimming took 2 bases from V and 5 from J, leaving 15 bases between them. The CDR3 bases are TGTGCCACCAGCAGAAGGGACATTCGGGGGGAGACCCAGTACTTC. It translates to CATSRRDIRGETQYF.

V usage is TRBV20-1 and J usage is TRBJ2-1; D is perhaps TRBD1 or TRBD2 (5 bases each). Trimming cost V 6 bases and J 11 bases, with 17 bases left between them. The germline gives CDR1 DFQATT, CDR2 SNEGSKA (reference sequence). CDR3 length equals 12 residues. In DNA form, the CDR3 reads TGCAGTGCGGGACGACCAGGGTTCCAGCAGTTCTTC. Translating it yields CSAGRPGFQQFF.

This clonotype was recorded at least ten times. J is TRBJ2-1 and V is TRBV7-3; D gene unclear. Trimming left V 5 bases short and J 10 bases short, with 12 bases between. CDR3 size: 12 residues. Germline V gene data show CDR1 as SGHTA and CDR2 as FQGTGA. CDR3 residues: CASSQNGQEQFF. DNA of the CDR3: TGTGCCAGCAGCCAAAATGGGCAAGAGCAGTTCTTC.

The table lists this clonotype with many counts. The rearrangement joins TRBV25-1 to TRBJ2-3; D call uncertain. The ends were cut back, 6 bases at V and 1 base at J, with 11 bases in the middle. The V gene's germline CDR1 is MGHDK and CDR2 SYGVNS. This CDR3 contains 14 residues. CDR3 sequence: CASRGLSGTDTQYF. Written as DNA, the CDR3 is TGTGCCAGCAGGGGGTTGAGCGGCACAGATACGCAGTATTTT.

A word on this clonotype: A read error may be the cause here, since a much bigger clone is one base away. The chain is built from TRBV11-2 and TRBJ2-1; no clear D. Germline loops: CDR1 SGHAT, CDR2 FQNNGV. CDR3 length equals 14 residues. This CDR3 is CASTLMGFDNEQIF. DNA for the CDR3: TGTGCCAGCACCCTTATGGGCTTCGACAATGAGCAGATCTTC.

In this sample, this clonotype turned up a few times. It may be a read error: a sequence one base away is much more abundant. The V call is TRBV12-3 or TRBV12-4, the J call TRBJ1-2; 11 positions agree with TRBD1. V trimming: 4 bases; J trimming: 4 bases; junction bases outside the gene matches: 2. The CDR3 is 14 residues long. The CDR3, as DNA: TGTGCCAGCAGTTCGGGGACAGGGGGCTATGGCTACACCTTC. Residues: CASSSGTGGYGYTF.

This clonotype occurred a few times. This chain links TRBV18 with TRBJ2-1; TRBD1 might be the D (6 bases). The V and J ends lost 6 bases and 2 bases respectively, with 23 bases between them. Germline CDR1 and CDR2: KGHSH and LQKENI. The CDR3 is 18 amino acids. The CDR3 bases are TGTGCCAGCTCCTTGACAGGAGCCGGGCATAGTGCCTACAATGAGCAGTTCTTC. Translated: CASSLTGAGHSAYNEQFF.

Many counts were recorded for this clonotype. V usage is TRBV27 and J usage is TRBJ2-1, with D possibly being TRBD1 or TRBD2 (5 bases each). V was pared by 5 bases and J by 3 bases, with 29 bases between. Germline CDR1 reads MNHEY; CDR2 reads SMNVEV (reference sequence). The CDR3 runs to 20 residues. Here the CDR3 DNA reads TGTGCCAGCAGTCCCACCTCCAGGGTTCGATTAGGGAGTAGCTACAATGAGCAGTTCTTC. This encodes CASSPTSRVRLGSSYNEQFF.

This clonotype has at least ten counts. The rearrangement joins TRBV5-1 to TRBJ2-3; 7 nucleotides line up with TRBD1. There are 16 residues in the CDR3. The ends lost 4 bases at V and 1 base at J; junction bases unmatched: 9. The V gene's germline CDR1 is SGHRS and CDR2 YFSETQ. The CDR3 sequence: CASSTLTGVGTDTQYF. The CDR3, as DNA: TGCGCCAGCAGCACCCTTACAGGGGTGGGCACAGATACGCAGTATTTT. Complete variable domain (other parts from reference TRBV5-1 and TRBJ2-3): KAGVTQTPRYLIKTRGQQVTLSCSPISGHRSVSWYQQTPGQGLQFLFEYFSETQRNKGNFPGRFSGRQFSNSRSEMNVSTLELGDSALYLCASSTLTGVGTDTQYFGPGTRLTVL.

This clonotype was observed at least ten times. The chain joins TRBV25-1 to TRBJ1-5, with D unresolved. The V end lost 2 bases, the J end lost 2 bases, and 10 bases lay between the germline ends. The CDR3 has 15 residues. The germline gives CDR1 MGHDK, CDR2 SYGVNS. The CDR3 region is CASSETGIGNQPQHF. In nucleotides, the CDR3 is TGTGCCAGCAGTGAAACCGGGATCGGCAATCAGCCCCAGCATTTT.

The V call is TRBV24-1, the J call TRBJ1-6; perhaps TRBD1 as D (6 bases). The CDR3 spans 14 residues. V shed 5 bases and J shed 3 bases, with 7 bases lying between them. Germline CDR1 KGHDR, CDR2 SFDVKD. CDR3 DNA sequence: TGTGCCACCAGTGCCAGGGGCTATAATTCACCCCTCCACTTT. This codes for CATSARGYNSPLHF.

This clonotype was counted ten times or more. The chain employs TRBV6-5 and TRBJ1-6; maybe TRBD1 (5 bases). CDR3 length: 16 residues. Germline loops: CDR1 MNHEY, CDR2 SVGAGI. V gave up 0 bases and J gave up 10 bases, with 16 bases separating them. As DNA, the CDR3 is TGTGCCAGCAGTTACTCTGGTACGCGGGGCTCCTCACCCCTCCACTTT. It codes for CASSYSGTRGSSPLHF.

This clonotype was found many times. This chain links TRBV5-1 with TRBJ2-7, with D possibly TRBD2 on 5 matching bases. The germline gives CDR1 SGHRS, CDR2 YFSETQ. This CDR3 comprises 14 residues. Trimming shortened V by 6 bases and J by 1 base, and 14 bases separated the two germline ends. The CDR3 protein is CASTNRPGSYEQYF. CDR3 nucleotides: TGCGCCAGCACCAATAGGCCGGGATCCTACGAGCAGTACTTC.

In this sample, this clonotype turned up many times. The chain carries TRBV20-1 and TRBJ2-1; 7 bases align to TRBD2. CDR3 length: 14 residues. CDR1 and CDR2 (germline): DFQATT, SNEGSKA (reference sequence). Germline trimming cut 1 base from V and 2 bases from J; bases unmatched to any gene: 2. CDR3 nucleotide sequence: TGCAGTGCTAGAGGGCGGGAGCCCTACAATGAGCAGTTCTTC. Amino acid sequence: CSARGREPYNEQFF.

This clonotype occurred many times. The gene calls are TRBV20-1 and TRBJ2-3, with 9 bases matching TRBD2. The CDR3 totals 15 residues. The germline CDR1 and CDR2 sequences are DFQATT and SNEGSKA (reference sequence). Trimming at V came to 8 bases and at J to 5 bases, leaving 14 bases not matched to a gene. As DNA, the CDR3 is TGCAGTCTCGGGCCGGGTAGCGGGAGCGTAGATACGCAGTATTTT. The encoded protein is CSLGPGSGSVDTQYF.

Many counts were recorded for this clonotype. J is TRBJ2-7 and V is TRBV29-1; TRBD1 matches at 9 bases. Germline CDR1 and CDR2: SQVTM and ANQGSEA. The V gene end was trimmed by 4 bases and the J gene end by 0 bases; junction bases not matched to a gene: 7. The CDR3 consists of 15 residues. The CDR3 here is CSVVIGQGNSYEQYV. CDR3 coding DNA: TGCAGCGTTGTGATAGGACAGGGGAACTCCTACGAGCAGTACGTC.